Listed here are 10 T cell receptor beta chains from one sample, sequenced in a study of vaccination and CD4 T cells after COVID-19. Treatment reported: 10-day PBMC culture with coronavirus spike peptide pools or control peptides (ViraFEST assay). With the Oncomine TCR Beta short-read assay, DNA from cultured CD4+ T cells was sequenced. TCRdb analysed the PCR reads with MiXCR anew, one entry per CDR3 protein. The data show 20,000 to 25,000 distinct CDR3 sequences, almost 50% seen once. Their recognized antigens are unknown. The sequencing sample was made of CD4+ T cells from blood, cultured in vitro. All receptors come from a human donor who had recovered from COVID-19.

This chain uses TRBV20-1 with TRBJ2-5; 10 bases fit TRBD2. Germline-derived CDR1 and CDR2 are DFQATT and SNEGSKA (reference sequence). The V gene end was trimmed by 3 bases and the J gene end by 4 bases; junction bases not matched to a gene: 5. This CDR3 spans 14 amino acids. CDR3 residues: CSASPLAGVETQYF. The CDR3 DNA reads TGCAGTGCTAGCCCCCTAGCGGGAGTAGAGACCCAGTACTTC.

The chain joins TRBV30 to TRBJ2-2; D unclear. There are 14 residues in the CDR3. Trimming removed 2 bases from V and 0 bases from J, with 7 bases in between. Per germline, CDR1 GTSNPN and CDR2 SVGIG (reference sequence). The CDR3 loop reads CAWSWNANTGELFF. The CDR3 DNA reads TGTGCCTGGAGTTGGAACGCGAACACCGGGGAGCTGTTTTTT.

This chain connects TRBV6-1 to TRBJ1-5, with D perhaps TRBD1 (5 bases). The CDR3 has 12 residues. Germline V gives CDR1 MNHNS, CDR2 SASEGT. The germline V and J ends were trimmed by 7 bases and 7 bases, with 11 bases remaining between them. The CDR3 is CASNGAWQPQHF. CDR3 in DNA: TGTGCCAGCAACGGGGCTTGGCAGCCCCAGCATTTT.

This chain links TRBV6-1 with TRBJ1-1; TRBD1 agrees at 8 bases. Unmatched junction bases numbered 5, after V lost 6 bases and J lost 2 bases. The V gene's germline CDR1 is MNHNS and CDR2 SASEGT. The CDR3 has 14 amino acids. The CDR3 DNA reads TGTGCCAGCAGATATGGACAGGGCAACACTGAAGCTTTCTTT. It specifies CASRYGQGNTEAFF.

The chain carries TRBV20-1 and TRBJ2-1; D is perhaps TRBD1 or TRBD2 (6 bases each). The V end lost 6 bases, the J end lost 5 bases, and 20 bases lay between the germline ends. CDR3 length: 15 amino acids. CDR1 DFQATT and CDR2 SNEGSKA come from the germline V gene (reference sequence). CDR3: CSAEWAGRGDNEQFF. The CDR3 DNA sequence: TGCAGTGCCGAATGGGCGGGAAGGGGGGACAATGAGCAGTTCTTC.

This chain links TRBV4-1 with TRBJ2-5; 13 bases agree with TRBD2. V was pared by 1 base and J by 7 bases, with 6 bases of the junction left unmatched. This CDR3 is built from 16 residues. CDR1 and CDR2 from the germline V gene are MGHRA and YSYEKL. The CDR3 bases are TGCGCCAGCAGCCAAGGAAGGACTAGCGGGAGTGGGACCCAGTACTTC. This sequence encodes CASSQGRTSGSGTQYF.

The CDR3 coding sequence is TGTGCCAGCACCCGACGGTTGGGGGGTGAAAAACTGTTTTTT. This gives the protein CASTRRLGGEKLFF. This chain links TRBV6-1 with TRBJ1-4; D is possibly TRBD1 (5 bases). Germline V gives CDR1 MNHNS, CDR2 SASEGT. CDR3 length equals 14 residues. Trimming cost V 7 bases and J 7 bases, with 16 bases left between them.

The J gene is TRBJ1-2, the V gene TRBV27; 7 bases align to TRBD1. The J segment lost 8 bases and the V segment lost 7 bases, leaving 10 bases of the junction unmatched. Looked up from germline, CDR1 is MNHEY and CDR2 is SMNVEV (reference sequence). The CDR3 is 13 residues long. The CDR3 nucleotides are TGTGCCAGCACCGCCAACAGGGGCGGCGGCTACACCTTC. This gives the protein CASTANRGGGYTF.

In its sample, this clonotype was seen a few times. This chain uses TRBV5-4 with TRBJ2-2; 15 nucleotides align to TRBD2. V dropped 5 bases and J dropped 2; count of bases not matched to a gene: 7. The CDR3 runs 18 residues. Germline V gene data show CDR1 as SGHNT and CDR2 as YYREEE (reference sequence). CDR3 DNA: TGTGCCAGCAGTTCCGGACTAGCGGGAGGGGGTAACACCGGGGAGCTGTTTTTT. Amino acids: CASSSGLAGGGNTGELFF.

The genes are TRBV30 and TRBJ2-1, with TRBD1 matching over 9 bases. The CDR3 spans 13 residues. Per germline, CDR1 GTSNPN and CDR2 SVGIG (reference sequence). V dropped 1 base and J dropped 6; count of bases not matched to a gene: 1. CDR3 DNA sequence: TGTGCCTGGAGTGGGGACAGGGTCAATGAGCAGTTCTTC. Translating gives CAWSGDRVNEQFF.